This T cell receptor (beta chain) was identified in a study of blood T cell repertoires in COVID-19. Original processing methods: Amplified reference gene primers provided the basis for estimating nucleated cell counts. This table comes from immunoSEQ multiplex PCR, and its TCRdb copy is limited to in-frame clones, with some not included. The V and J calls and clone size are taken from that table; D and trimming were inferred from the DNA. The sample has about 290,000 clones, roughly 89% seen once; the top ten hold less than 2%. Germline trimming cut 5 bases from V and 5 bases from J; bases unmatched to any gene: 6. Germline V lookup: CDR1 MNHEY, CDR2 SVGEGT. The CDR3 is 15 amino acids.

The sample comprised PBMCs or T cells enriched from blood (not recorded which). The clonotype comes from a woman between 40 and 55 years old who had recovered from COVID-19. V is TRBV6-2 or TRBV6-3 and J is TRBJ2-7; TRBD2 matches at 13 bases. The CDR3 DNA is TGTGCCAGCAGTCAGAGACTAGCGGGGGGTGACGAGCAGTACTTC. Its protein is CASSQRLAGGDEQYF.